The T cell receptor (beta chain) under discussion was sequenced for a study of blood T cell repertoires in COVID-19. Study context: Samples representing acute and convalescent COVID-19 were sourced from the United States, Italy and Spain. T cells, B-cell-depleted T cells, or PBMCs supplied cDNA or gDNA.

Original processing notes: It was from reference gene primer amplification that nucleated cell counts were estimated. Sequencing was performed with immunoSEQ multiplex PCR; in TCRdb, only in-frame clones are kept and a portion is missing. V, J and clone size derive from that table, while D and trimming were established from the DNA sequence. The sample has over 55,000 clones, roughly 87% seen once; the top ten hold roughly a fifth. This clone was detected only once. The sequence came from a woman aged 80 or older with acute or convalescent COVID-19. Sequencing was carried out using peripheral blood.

This CDR3 is CATREAWSPNEKLFF. CDR3 bases: TGTGCCACTAGAGAGGCGTGGTCCCCTAATGAAAAACTGTTTTTT. The J gene is TRBJ1-4, the V gene TRBV21-1. TRBV21-1 is labeled a pseudogene. The CDR3 contains 15 residues.